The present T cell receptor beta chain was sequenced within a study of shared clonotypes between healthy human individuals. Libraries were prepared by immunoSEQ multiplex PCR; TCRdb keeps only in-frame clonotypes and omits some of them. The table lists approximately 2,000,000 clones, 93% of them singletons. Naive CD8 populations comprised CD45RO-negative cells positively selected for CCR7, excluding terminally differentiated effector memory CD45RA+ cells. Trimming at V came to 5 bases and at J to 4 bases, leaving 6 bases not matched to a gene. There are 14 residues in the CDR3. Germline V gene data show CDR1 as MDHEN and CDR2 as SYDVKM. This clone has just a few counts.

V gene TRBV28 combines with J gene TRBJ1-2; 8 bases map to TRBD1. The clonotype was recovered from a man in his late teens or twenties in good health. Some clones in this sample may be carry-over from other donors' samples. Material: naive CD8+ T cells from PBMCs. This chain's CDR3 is CASSPQGASYGYTF. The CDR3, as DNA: TGTGCCAGCAGTCCCCAGGGGGCCAGCTATGGCTACACCTTC.